These 3 T cell receptor beta chains share one sample of origin, sequenced in a study of T cell changes during pregnancy in multiple sclerosis. The method was immunoSEQ multiplex PCR; TCRdb's version includes in-frame clones alone and lacks a portion of them. This sample has about 64,000 clones, with 90% found just once. Sequenced material: peripheral blood, taken in the third trimester of pregnancy. The receptor source for this set is a female donor in good health, enrolled as a control in a pregnancy study.

The V gene is TRBV5-5, the J gene TRBJ2-1; 16 bases agree with TRBD2. The CDR3 consists of 19 residues. Germline values: CDR1 SGHKS, CDR2 YYEKEE (reference sequence). V shed 4 bases and J 1 base; nucleotides not matched to a gene: 8. Here the CDR3 reads CASSPKGLAGGLSYNEQFF. The CDR3 region has the DNA TGTGCCAGCAGCCCAAAGGGACTAGCGGGGGGGCTTTCCTACAATGAGCAGTTCTTC.

This sequence joins TRBV27 and TRBJ1-6; D is undetermined. With 6 bases removed from V and 5 bases from J, the gap between germline ends came to 8 bases. The CDR3 has 13 residues. Germline CDR1 and CDR2: MNHEY and SMNVEV (reference sequence). The CDR3 DNA reads TGTGCCAGCAGAAATACAAATAATTCACCCCTCCACTTT. Amino acids: CASRNTNNSPLHF.

The CDR3 bases are TGTGCCAGTAGTATACTAGGGAGTACTAATGAAAAACTGTTTTTT. Protein product: CASSILGSTNEKLFF. The chain links TRBV19 to TRBJ1-4; no clear D. Trimming took off 2 bases at V and 2 bases at J, with 9 bases between the two ends. The CDR3 extends over 15 amino acids. CDR1 is LNHDA and CDR2 is SQIVND in the germline V gene (reference sequence).